This T cell receptor beta chain was sequenced for a study of shared clonotypes between healthy human individuals. Broader study findings: Rarefaction showed that sequencing of sorted subsets was incomplete (despite large depth).

Several immunoSEQ 96-well plates shared each subset's DNA, each plate a replicate. When replicate PCRs were run on sorted subsets, they used about 220 ng DNA, 28,000 or so T cell genomes. Assay: immunoSEQ multiplex PCR; the TCRdb copy retains only in-frame clones and omits some. The sample lists approximately 1.1 million clones, around three quarters occurring once. Note on this clone: Its target is not known.

Trimming stripped 3 bases from V and 3 bases from J, with 9 bases between. The germline gives CDR1 SGHRS, CDR2 YFSETQ. This CDR3 contains 13 residues. This sequence originates from a man aged 18-30 years in good health. Some clones in this sample may be carry-over from other donors' samples. Sequencing used memory CD4+ T cells from PBMCs. Stated subset: CD45RA-negative fraction. This chain uses TRBV5-1 with TRBJ1-1; D remains unclear. CDR3 in DNA: TGCGCCAGCAGCTCCGGTGAATACACTGAAGCTTTCTTT. Its translation is CASSSGEYTEAFF.